The source of this TCR beta chain is a study of T cell repertoires in cytomegalovirus infection. TCRdb re-analysed the reads in MiXCR, keeping a single row per CDR3 protein. The table shows about 47,000 distinct CDR3 sequences, with around a fifth occurring only once. Remarks on this clonotype: Its target is unknown.

The ends were cut back, 4 bases at V and 2 bases at J, with 15 bases in the middle. Germline assignment: CDR1 SEHNR and CDR2 FQNEAQ (reference sequence). This CDR3 contains 16 residues. Sample: CD8+ T cells from cultured PBMCs, taken from culture after CMV antigen stimulation. This chain links TRBV7-9 with TRBJ2-1; the D call may be TRBD1 or TRBD2 (5 bases each). This TCR was sampled from a human donor in good health (CMV status not recorded). Some clones in this sample may be carry-over from other donors' samples. In nucleotides, the CDR3 is TGTGCCAGCAGCTCAACGGGGCGCCCGACCTACAATGAGCAGTTCTTC. This gives the protein CASSSTGRPTYNEQFF.